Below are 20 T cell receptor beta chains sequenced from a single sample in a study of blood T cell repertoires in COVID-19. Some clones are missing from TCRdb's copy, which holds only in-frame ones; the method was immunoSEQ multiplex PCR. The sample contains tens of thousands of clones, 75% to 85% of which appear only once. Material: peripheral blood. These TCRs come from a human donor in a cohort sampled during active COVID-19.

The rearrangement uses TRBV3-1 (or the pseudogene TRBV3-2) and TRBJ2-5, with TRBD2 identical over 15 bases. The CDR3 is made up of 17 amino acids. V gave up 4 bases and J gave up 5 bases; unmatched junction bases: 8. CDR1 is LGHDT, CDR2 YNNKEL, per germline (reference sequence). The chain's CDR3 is CASSPWTSGGAGETQYF. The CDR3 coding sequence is TGTGCCAGCAGCCCCTGGACTAGCGGGGGGGCCGGGGAGACCCAGTACTTC.

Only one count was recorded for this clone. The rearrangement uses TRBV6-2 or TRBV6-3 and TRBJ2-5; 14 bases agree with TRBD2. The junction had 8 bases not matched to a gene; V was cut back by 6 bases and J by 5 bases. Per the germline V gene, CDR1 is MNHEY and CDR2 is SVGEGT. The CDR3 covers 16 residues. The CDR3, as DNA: TGTGCCAGCAGCCGCCCGGGACTAGCGGGGGTGGAGACCCAGTACTTC. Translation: CASSRPGLAGVETQYF.

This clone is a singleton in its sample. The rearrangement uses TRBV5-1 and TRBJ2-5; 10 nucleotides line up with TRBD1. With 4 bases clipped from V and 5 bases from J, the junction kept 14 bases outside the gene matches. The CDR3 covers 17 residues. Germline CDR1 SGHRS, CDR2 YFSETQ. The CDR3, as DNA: TGCGCCAGCAGCCTGGGACAGGGGAGTGGGGTATACGAGACCCAGTACTTC. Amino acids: CASSLGQGSGVYETQYF.

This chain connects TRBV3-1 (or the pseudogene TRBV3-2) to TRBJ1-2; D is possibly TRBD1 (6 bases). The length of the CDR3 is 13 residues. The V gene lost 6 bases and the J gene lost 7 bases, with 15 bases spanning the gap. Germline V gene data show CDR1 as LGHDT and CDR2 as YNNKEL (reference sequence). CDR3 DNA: TGTGCCAGCAGTCCAGACAGGAAGAGTGGCTACACCTTC. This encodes CASSPDRKSGYTF.

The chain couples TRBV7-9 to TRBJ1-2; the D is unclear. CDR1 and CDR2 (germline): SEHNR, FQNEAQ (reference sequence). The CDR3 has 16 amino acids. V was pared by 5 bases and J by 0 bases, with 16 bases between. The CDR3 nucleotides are TGTGCCAGCAGCCCCACGAGCCCCCCGGCTAACTATGGCTACACCTTC. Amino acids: CASSPTSPPANYGYTF.

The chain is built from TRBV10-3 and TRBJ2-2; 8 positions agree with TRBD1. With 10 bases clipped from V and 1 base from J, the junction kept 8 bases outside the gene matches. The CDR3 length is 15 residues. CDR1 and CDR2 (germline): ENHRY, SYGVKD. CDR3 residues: CATNSGTGNTGELFF. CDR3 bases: TGTGCCACCAACTCCGGGACAGGGAACACCGGGGAGCTGTTTTTT.

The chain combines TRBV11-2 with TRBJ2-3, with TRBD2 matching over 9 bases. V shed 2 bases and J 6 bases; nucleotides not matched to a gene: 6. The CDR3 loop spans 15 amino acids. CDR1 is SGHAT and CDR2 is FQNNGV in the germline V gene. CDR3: CASSLMAGGLDTQYF. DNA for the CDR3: TGTGCCAGCAGCTTAATGGCGGGGGGGTTGGATACGCAGTATTTT.

The CDR3 protein is CASSRPSPRTQYF. In DNA, the CDR3 is TGTGCCAGCAGCCGCCCGTCCCCCAGGACCCAGTACTTC. This chain uses TRBV7-8 with TRBJ2-5; D ambiguous. CDR1 SGHVS and CDR2 FQNEAQ come from the germline V gene. This CDR3 has 13 amino acids. Trimming took off 5 bases at V and 7 bases at J, with 14 bases between the two ends.

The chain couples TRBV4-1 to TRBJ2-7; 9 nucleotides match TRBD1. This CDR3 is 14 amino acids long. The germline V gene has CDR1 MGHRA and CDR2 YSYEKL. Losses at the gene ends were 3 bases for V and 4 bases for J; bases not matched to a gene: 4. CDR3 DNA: TGCGCCAGCAGCCAGACAGGGGGACTGTACGAGCAGTACTTC. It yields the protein CASSQTGGLYEQYF.

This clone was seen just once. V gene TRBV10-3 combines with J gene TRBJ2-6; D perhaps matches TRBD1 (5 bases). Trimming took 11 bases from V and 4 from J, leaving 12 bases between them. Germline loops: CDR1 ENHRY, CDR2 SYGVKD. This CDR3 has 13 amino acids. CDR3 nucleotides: TGTGCCGTCGCAGGGTTCGGGGCCAACGTCCTGACTTTC. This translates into CAVAGFGANVLTF.

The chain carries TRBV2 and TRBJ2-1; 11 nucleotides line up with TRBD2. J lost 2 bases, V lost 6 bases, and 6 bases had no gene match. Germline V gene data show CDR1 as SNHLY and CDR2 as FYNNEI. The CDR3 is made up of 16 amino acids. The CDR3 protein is CASRRTSGRAYNEQFF. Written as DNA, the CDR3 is TGTGCCAGCAGACGGACTAGCGGGCGAGCCTACAATGAGCAGTTCTTC.

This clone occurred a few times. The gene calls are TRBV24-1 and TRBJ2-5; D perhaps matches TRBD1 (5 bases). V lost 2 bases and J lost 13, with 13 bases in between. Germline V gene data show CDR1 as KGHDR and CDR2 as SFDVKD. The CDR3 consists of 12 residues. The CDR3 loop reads CATSDSGHVRYF. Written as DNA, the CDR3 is TGTGCCACCAGTGATTCTGGACACGTGCGGTACTTC.

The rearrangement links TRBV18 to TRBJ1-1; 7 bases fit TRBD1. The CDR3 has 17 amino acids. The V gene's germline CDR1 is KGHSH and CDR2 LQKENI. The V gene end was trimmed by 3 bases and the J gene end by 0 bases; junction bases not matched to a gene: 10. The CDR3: CASSPLVGGAMNTEAFF. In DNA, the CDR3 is TGTGCCAGCTCACCTCTCGTAGGGGGCGCGATGAACACTGAAGCTTTCTTT. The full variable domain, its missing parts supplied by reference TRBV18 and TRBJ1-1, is NAGVMQNPRHLVRRRGQEARLRCSPMKGHSHVYWYRQLPEEGLKFMVYLQKENIIDESGMPKERFSAEFPKEGPSILRIQQVVRGDSAAYFCASSPLVGGAMNTEAFFGQGTRLTVV.

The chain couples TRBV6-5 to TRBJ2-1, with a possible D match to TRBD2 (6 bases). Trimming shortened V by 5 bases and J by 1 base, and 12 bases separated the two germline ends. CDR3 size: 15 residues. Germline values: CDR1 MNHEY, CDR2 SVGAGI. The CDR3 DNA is TGTGCCAGCAGTCCTTGGGGGGATTCCTACAATGAGCAGTTCTTC. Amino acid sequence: CASSPWGDSYNEQFF.

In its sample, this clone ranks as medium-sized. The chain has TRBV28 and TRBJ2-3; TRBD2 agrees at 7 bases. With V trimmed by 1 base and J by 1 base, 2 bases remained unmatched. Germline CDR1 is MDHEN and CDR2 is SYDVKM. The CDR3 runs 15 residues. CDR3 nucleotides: TGTGCCAGCAGTTTATCGGGGGGTGGCACAGATACGCAGTATTTT. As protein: CASSLSGGGTDTQYF. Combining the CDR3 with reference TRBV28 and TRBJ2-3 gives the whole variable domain DVKVTQSSRYLVKRTGEKVFLECVQDMDHENMFWYRQDPGLGLRLIYFSYDVKMKEKGDIPEGYSVSREKKERFSLILESASTNQTSMYLCASSLSGGGTDTQYFGPGTRLTVL.

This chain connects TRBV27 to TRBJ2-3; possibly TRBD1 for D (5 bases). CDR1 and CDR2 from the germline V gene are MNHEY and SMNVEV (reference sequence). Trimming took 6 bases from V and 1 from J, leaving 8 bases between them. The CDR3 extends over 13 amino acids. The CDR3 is CASSQGGTDTQYF. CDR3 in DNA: TGTGCCAGCAGCCAAGGGGGCACAGATACGCAGTATTTT.

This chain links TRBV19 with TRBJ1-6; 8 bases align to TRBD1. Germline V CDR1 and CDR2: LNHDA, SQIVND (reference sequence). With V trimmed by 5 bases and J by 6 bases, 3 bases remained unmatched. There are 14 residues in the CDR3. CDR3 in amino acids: CASSSGQVNSPLHF. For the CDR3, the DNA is TGTGCCAGTAGTTCGGGACAGGTTAATTCACCCCTCCACTTT.

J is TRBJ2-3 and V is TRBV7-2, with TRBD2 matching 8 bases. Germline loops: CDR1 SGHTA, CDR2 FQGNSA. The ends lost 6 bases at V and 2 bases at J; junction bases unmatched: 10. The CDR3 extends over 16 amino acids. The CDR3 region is CASRAGGAGFTDTQYF. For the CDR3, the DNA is TGTGCCAGCAGGGCCGGGGGGGCCGGGTTCACAGATACGCAGTATTTT.

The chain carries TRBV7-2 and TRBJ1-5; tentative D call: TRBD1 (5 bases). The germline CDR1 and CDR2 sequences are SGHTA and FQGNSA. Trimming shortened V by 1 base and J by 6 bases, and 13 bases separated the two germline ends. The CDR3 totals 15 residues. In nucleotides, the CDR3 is TGTGCCAGCAGCTTAGGGCAGGGAGGGAGTCAGCCCCAGCATTTT. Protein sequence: CASSLGQGGSQPQHF.

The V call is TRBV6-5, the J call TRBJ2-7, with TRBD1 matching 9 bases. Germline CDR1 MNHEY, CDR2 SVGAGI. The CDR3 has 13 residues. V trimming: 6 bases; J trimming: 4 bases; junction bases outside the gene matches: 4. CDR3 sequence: CASRDRGRYEQYF. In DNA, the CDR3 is TGTGCCAGCAGGGACAGGGGTCGATACGAGCAGTACTTC.